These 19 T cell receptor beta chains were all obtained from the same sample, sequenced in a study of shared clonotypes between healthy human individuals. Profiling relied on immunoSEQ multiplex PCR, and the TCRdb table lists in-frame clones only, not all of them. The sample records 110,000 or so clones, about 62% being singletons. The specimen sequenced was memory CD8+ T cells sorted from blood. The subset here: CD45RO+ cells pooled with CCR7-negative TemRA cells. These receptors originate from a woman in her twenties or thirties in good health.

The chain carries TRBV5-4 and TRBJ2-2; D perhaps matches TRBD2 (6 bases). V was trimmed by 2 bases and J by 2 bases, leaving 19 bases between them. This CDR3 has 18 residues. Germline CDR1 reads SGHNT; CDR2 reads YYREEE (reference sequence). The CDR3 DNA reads TGTGCCAGCAGCTTTCTAGCGCCAGGTCCCTTAAACACCGGGGAGCTGTTTTTT. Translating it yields CASSFLAPGPLNTGELFF.

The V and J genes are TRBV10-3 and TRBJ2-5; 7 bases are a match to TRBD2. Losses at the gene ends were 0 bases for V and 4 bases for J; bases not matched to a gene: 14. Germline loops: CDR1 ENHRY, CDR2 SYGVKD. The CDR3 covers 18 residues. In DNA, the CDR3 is TGTGCCATCAGTGAGTCGACGGGCCGTGCGGGAGCATCAGAGACCCAGTACTTC. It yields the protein CAISESTGRAGASETQYF.

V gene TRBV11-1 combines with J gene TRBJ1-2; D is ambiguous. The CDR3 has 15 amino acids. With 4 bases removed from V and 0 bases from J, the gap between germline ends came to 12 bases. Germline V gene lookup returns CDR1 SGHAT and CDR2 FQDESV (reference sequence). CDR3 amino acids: CASSSREAANYGYTF. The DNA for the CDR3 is TGTGCCAGCAGCTCCCGAGAGGCAGCTAACTATGGCTACACCTTC.

The CDR3 coding sequence is TGCGCCAGCAGTGATGGACTTTCCCCGGGGAGGGAGCAGTTCTTC. It specifies CASSDGLSPGREQFF. The chain employs TRBV10-2 and TRBJ2-1; tentative D call: TRBD2 (6 bases). This CDR3 contains 15 residues. V was cut by 3 bases and J by 10 bases, with 19 bases left in between. Germline-derived CDR1 and CDR2 are WSHSY and SAAADI.

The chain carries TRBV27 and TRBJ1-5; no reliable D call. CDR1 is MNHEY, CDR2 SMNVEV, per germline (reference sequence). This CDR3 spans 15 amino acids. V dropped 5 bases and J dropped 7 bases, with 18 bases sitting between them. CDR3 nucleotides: TGTGCCAGCAGTCCTGGTGAACTGGGCGGCCAGCCCCAGCATTTT. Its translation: CASSPGELGGQPQHF.

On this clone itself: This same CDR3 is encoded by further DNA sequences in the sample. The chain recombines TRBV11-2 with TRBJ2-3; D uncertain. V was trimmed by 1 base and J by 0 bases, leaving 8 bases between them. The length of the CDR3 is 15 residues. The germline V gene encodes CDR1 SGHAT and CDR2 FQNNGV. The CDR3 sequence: CASSLVQASTDTQYF. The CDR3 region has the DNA TGTGCCAGCAGCTTAGTCCAGGCGAGCACAGATACGCAGTATTTT.

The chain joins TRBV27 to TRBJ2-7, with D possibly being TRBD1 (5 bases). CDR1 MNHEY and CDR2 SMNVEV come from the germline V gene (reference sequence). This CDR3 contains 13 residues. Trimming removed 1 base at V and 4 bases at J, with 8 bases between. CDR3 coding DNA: TGTGCCAGCAGTTTATTAAAGGGGTACGAGCAGTACTTC. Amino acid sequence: CASSLLKGYEQYF.

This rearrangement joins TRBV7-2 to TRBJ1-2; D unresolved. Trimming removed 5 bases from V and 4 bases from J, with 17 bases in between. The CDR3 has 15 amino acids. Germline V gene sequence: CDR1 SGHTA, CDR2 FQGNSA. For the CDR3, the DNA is TGTGCCAGCAGCCCATGGCGGACGGTGGGCTATGGCTACACCTTC. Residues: CASSPWRTVGYGYTF.

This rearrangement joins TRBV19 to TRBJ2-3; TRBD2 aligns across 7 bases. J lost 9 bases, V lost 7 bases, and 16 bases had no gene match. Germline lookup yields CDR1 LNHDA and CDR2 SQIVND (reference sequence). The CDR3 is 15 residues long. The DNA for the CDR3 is TGTGCCAGTACCCGAGCGGGACCCCAATCGGAGACGCAGTATTTT. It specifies CASTRAGPQSETQYF.

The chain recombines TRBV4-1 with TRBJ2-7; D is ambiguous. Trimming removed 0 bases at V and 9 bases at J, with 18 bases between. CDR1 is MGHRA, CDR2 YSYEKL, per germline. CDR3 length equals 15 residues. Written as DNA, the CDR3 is TGCGCCAGCAGCCAAGATTGGAGACTTGCGAGTGTGCAGTACTTC. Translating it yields CASSQDWRLASVQYF.

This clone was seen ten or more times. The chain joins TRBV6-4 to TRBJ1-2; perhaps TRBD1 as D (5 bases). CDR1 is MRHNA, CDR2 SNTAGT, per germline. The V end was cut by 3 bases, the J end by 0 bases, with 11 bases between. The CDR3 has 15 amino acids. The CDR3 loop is CASSEGADPNYGYTF. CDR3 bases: TGTGCCAGCAGTGAAGGGGCAGATCCTAACTATGGCTACACCTTC.

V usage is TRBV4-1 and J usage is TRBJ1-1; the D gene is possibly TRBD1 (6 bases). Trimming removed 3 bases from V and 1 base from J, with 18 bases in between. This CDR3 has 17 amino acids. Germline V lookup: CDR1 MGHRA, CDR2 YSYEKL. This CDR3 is CASSHQTGGYRNTEAFF. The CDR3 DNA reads TGCGCCAGCAGCCACCAGACAGGTGGATATAGGAACACTGAAGCTTTCTTT.

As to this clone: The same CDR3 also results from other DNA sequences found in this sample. In DNA, the CDR3 is TGTGCCAGCAGTGAAGGACAGGGGTATGGCTACACCTTC. It codes for CASSEGQGYGYTF. The V gene is TRBV6-1, the J gene TRBJ1-2; TRBD1 agrees at 8 bases. Unmatched junction bases numbered 0, after V lost 1 base and J lost 5 bases. The CDR3 length is 13 residues. Germline lookup yields CDR1 MNHNS and CDR2 SASEGT.

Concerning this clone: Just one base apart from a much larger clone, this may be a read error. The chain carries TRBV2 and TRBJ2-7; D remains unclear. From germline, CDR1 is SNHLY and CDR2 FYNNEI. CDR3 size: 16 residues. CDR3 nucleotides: TGTGCCAGCAGTGGGTCGAACTCGGCGAGCTCCTACGAGCAGCACTTC. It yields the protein CASSGSNSASSYEQHF.

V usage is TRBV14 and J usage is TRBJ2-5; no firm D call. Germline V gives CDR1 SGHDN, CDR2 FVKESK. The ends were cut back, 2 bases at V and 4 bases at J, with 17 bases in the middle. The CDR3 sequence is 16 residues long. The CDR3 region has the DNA TGTGCCAGCAGCCAATTTCGTAGGGCCTCCGGAGAGACCCAGTACTTC. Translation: CASSQFRRASGETQYF.

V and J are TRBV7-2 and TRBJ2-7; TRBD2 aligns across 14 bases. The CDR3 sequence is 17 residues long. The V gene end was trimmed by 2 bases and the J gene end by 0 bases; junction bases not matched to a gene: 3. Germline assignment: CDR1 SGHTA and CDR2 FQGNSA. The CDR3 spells CASSLRLAGGVSYEQYF. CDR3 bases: TGTGCCAGCAGCTTAAGACTAGCGGGAGGGGTCTCCTACGAGCAGTACTTC.

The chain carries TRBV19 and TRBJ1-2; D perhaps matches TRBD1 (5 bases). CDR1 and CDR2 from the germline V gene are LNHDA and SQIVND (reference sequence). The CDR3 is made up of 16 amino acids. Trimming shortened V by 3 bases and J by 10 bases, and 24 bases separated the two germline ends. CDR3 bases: TGTGCCAGTAGTATCTCCCTGGCAGGGCCCGCTTCAGTCTACACCTTC. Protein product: CASSISLAGPASVYTF.

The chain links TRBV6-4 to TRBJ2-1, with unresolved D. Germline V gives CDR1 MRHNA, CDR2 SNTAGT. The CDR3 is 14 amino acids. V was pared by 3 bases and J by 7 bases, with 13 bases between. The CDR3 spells CASSEGPENNEQFF. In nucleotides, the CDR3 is TGTGCCAGCAGTGAAGGACCCGAGAATAATGAGCAGTTCTTC.

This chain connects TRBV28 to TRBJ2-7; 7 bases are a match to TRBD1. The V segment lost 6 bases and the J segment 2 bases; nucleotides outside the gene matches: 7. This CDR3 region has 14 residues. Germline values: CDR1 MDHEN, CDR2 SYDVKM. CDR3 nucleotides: TGTGCCAGCAGCTTACCGGGACAGACCTACGAGCAGTACTTC. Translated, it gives CASSLPGQTYEQYF.